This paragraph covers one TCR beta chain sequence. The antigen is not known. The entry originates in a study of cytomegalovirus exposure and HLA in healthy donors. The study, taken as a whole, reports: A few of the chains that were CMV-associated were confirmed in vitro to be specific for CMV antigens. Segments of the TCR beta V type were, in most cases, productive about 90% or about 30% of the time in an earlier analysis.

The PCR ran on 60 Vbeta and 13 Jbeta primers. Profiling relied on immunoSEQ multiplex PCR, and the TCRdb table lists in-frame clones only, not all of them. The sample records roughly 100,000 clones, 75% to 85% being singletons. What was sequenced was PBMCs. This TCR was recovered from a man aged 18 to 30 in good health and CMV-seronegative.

The CDR3 bases are TGTGCCAGCATGTGGACAGGAAAGGCCTACGAGCAGTACTTC. It translates to CASMWTGKAYEQYF. The V call is TRBV6-1, the J call TRBJ2-7, with 7 bases lining up with TRBD1. This CDR3 spans 14 amino acids. The germline gives CDR1 MNHNS, CDR2 SASEGT. The trim removed 7 bases at V and 2 bases at J, leaving 8 bases unmatched.